This T cell receptor beta chain came from a study of blood T cell repertoires in COVID-19. At the level of the study: T cells, B-cell-depleted T cells, or PBMCs provided the cDNA or gDNA that served as material.

Here immunoSEQ multiplex PCR was the method, and the copy in TCRdb shows in-frame clones only, minus some. The data show tens of thousands of clones, about 70% seen once. The V end lost 4 bases, the J end lost 6 bases, and 14 bases lay between the germline ends. The CDR3 contains 15 residues. Germline V gene lookup returns CDR1 SGHRS and CDR2 YFSETQ. Sequencing used peripheral blood. The TCR comes from a man between 50 and 59 years old with COVID-19, enrolled during active disease. V and J are TRBV5-1 and TRBJ1-6; D gene unclear. The DNA of the CDR3 is TGCGCCAGCAGCGTAAAACAAGGAGGTAATTCACCCCTCCACTTT. As protein: CASSVKQGGNSPLHF.